The clone carrying this T cell receptor (beta chain) was found many times. TCR beta CDR3 region amplification was performed from RNA transcripts. A first-round RT-PCR of the TCR CDR3 used the HTBI primer set. TCRdb redid the calling of the multiplex PCR reads with MiXCR, one entry per CDR3 protein. The sample yields fewer than 650,000 distinct CDR3 sequences, 13% to 15% seen once. The data belong to a study of T cells in Graves' hyperthyroidism and ophthalmopathy. The germline V gene has CDR1 LGHDT and CDR2 YNNKEL (reference sequence). Trimming removed 1 base from V and 7 bases from J; junction bases left unmatched: 16. This CDR3 region has 17 residues.

The TCR was taken from a young woman with Graves' ophthalmopathy. V is TRBV3-1 and J is TRBJ2-7, with TRBD2 matching 7 bases. The sequenced sample was blood. CDR3 sequence: CASSQVRGRRHSREQYF. The CDR3 coding sequence is TGTGCCAGCAGCCAAGTTCGCGGGAGAAGGCACTCTAGGGAGCAGTACTTC.